A selection of T cell receptor beta chains follows, all from one sample in a study of blood T cell repertoires in COVID-19. Clones were read by immunoSEQ multiplex PCR, and TCRdb kept only the in-frame ones, dropping some. Of roughly 250,000 clones listed, approximately 85% are singletons. The specimen was PBMCs or T cells enriched from blood (not recorded which). Every receptor here comes from a woman aged 25 to 39 who had recovered from COVID-19. Both conserved end residues are part of each CDR3. The D gene is left open where the match is weak. Clone size is not always given. Where it is, it says once, few, many or a class for expanded clones.

length	size	J	V	D	DNA	CDR3
13	-	TRBJ2-7	TRBV11-2	-	TGTGCCAGCAGCTTGGGGGGGGCGAACGAGCAGTACTTC	CASSLGGANEQYF
17	-	TRBJ1-1	TRBV10-3	TRBD1	TGTGCCATCAGTGAGTCGATAGGGGGCGAGTCAGGGACTGAAGCTTTCTTT	CAISESIGGESGTEAFF
15	-	TRBJ1-5	TRBV24-1	-	TGTGCCACGAGCAGTGCGGCGGGAAAGAATCAGCCCCAGCATTTT	CATSSAAGKNQPQHF
16	-	TRBJ2-3	TRBV5-1	-	TGCGCCAGCAGCTTGGTGGGGCGGCAGGGTACGGATACGCAGTATTTT	CASSLVGRQGTDTQYF
15	-	TRBJ1-1	TRBV11-2	TRBD1	TGTGCCAGCAGCTCCGGGACAGGGAAGAACACTGAAGCTTTCTTT	CASSSGTGKNTEAFF
18	-	TRBJ2-2	TRBV4-1	TRBD2	TGCGCCAGCAGCCAAGGTTTTCGACTAGCGGGAGGATCCGGGGAGCTGTTTTTT	CASSQGFRLAGGSGELFF
17	-	TRBJ2-7	TRBV25-1	TRBD2	TGTGCCAGCAGTTCCCCCGGGACTAGCGGGAGAGGTTACGAGCAGTACTTC	CASSSPGTSGRGYEQYF
10	-	TRBJ1-1	TRBV20-1	TRBD1	TGCAGTGCTGACAGGGATGCGACTTTCTTT	CSADRDATFF
15	-	TRBJ1-1	TRBV18	-	TGTGCCAGCTCACCAAGCTCGTTCTCGAACACTGAAGCTTTCTTT	CASSPSSFSNTEAFF
15	once	TRBJ2-2	TRBV5-6	TRBD1	TGTGCCAGCAGCACCCGGGACAGGGACACCGGGGAGCTGTTTTTT	CASSTRDRDTGELFF
14	-	TRBJ2-1	TRBV6-5	TRBD1	TGTGCCAGCAAGTCACAGGGGGAAGACAATGAGCAGTTCTTC	CASKSQGEDNEQFF
15	-	TRBJ2-7	TRBV24-1	-	TGTGCCACCAGTGACGGGTATACGGGGGAATACGAGCAGTACTTC	CATSDGYTGEYEQYF
19	-	TRBJ2-6	TRBV4-1	TRBD1	TGCGCCAGCAGCCAGGAACCGGGACAGGGGTTCTTTAGGGCCAACGTCCTGACTTTC	CASSQEPGQGFFRANVLTF
15	-	TRBJ1-6	TRBV19	TRBD1	TGTGCCAGTAGGGGCCGGGACAGGGAATATTCACCCCTCCACTTT	CASRGRDREYSPLHF
15	-	TRBJ1-1	TRBV2	TRBD1	TGTGCCAGCAGGTTGGGACAGAACATGAACACTGAAGCTTTCTTT	CASRLGQNMNTEAFF
18	-	TRBJ1-2	TRBV19	TRBD1	TGTGCCAGTAGTTCCGACCCAGACAGGGTTGTAGAAAACTATGGCTACACCTTC	CASSSDPDRVVENYGYTF
12	-	TRBJ2-1	TRBV19	-	TGTGCCAGTAGTCCCAGGGACAATGAGCAGTTCTTC	CASSPRDNEQFF
15	-	TRBJ1-1	TRBV18	-	TGTGCCAGCTCACCACCATCCCAGAGGGATGCTGAAGCTTTCTTT	CASSPPSQRDAEAFF
13	-	TRBJ2-7	TRBV7-9	-	TGTGCCAGCAGCTTATATTCGGGATACGAGCAGTACTTC	CASSLYSGYEQYF
14	-	TRBJ1-5	TRBV6-5	TRBD1	TGTGCCAGCAAAGACAGGGGGAGCAATCAGCCCCAGCATTTT	CASKDRGSNQPQHF
15	-	TRBJ2-3	TRBV20-1	TRBD2	TGCAGTGCTAGTCGCCCGGGAGGGGGTCCAGATACGCAGTATTTT	CSASRPGGGPDTQYF
17	-	TRBJ1-2	TRBV21-1	-	TGTGCCAGTTCCCCCGGGGGGACAGGTTCCCTAAACTATGGCTACACCTTC	CASSPGGTGSLNYGYTF
15	-	TRBJ2-7	TRBV11-2	-	TGTGCCAGCAGCTTACGGCCCCTTCAGGATTACGAGCAGTACTTC	CASSLRPLQDYEQYF
16	-	TRBJ2-2	TRBV11-2	-	TGTGCCAGCAGCTTAGTCCACCGAGCGAACACCGGGGAGCTGTTTTTT	CASSLVHRANTGELFF
13	-	TRBJ1-1	TRBV28	-	TGTGCCAGTAACCGAGGGCGAGGGACTGAAGCTTTCTTT	CASNRGRGTEAFF
18	-	TRBJ2-2	TRBV2	-	TGTGCCAGCAGTGAATTCTTGAGAAGGGGCAAGAACACCGGGGAGCTGTTTTTT	CASSEFLRRGKNTGELFF
19	-	TRBJ1-2	TRBV28	-	TGTGCCAGCAGTTTATTTCCTACAGGGTTGACATCGTCGGATTATGACTACACCTTC	CASSLFPTGLTSSDYDYTF
17	-	TRBJ1-1	TRBV4-2	-	TGTGCCAGCAGCCAAGATTGGGTGACCGGGTTCTACACTGAAGCTTTCTTT	CASSQDWVTGFYTEAFF
16	-	TRBJ2-7	TRBV27	TRBD2	TGTGCCAGCAGTTTATCAATAGCGGGACTAACCTACGAGCAGTACTTC	CASSLSIAGLTYEQYF
15	-	TRBJ1-4	TRBV6-5	-	TGTGCCAGCAGCACCTTCAGCCTCTCCGGGGAAAAACTGTTTTTT	CASSTFSLSGEKLFF
15	-	TRBJ1-3	TRBV6-5	TRBD1	TGTGCCAGCAGTTTAGACAGGGGAATTGGAAACACCATATATTTT	CASSLDRGIGNTIYF
14	-	TRBJ2-1	TRBV5-1	-	TGCGCCAGCAGCTCACGGTTAAAGTACAATGAGCAGTTCTTC	CASSSRLKYNEQFF
15	-	TRBJ2-7	TRBV9	-	TGTGCCAGCAGCGTAGCCGCGTGGCCGGGGTACGAGCAGTACTTC	CASSVAAWPGYEQYF
14	-	TRBJ2-5	TRBV11-2	TRBD1	TGTGCCAGCAGCCTGGACAGGAGAAGTGAGACCCAGTACTTC	CASSLDRRSETQYF
14	-	TRBJ1-4	TRBV6-5	-	TGTGCCAGCAGGTCACTGAGGCGTAATGAAAAACTGTTTTTT	CASRSLRRNEKLFF
15	-	TRBJ2-7	TRBV5-4	-	TGTGCCAGCAGCCCTGACGTTGACACTCCCTACGAGCAGTACTTC	CASSPDVDTPYEQYF
18	-	TRBJ2-3	TRBV30	TRBD2	TGTGCCTGGAGCACCACCCGCCGCACTAGCGGGGGGACAGATACGCAGTATTTT	CAWSTTRRTSGGTDTQYF
16	-	TRBJ2-1	TRBV6-5	TRBD2	TGTGCCAGCAGTTACCGGACGCTAGCGGGGGGGTATGAGCAGTTCTTC	CASSYRTLAGGYEQFF
15	-	TRBJ2-7	TRBV5-1	TRBD1	TGCGCCAGCAGCCCCCGGGACAGGGAGTGGCACGAGCAGTACTTC	CASSPRDREWHEQYF
14	-	TRBJ2-7	TRBV27	TRBD1	TGTGCCAGCAGTTCGGGACAGGGCATCTACGAGCAGTACTTC	CASSSGQGIYEQYF